The 17 T cell receptor beta chains below come from one sample, sequenced in a study of shared clonotypes between healthy human individuals. Measured with immunoSEQ multiplex PCR; TCRdb has only the in-frame clones, and not every one. The profile covers 740,000 or so clones, with roughly 72% appearing a single time and 1.5% to 2% taken by the ten largest. The sample comprised memory CD4+ T cells sorted from blood. Subset of the sample: CD45RA-negative fraction. These receptors were obtained from a woman in her 30s in good health.

The chain is built from TRBV9 and TRBJ2-3; 14 bases map to TRBD2. CDR1 SGDLS and CDR2 YYNGEE come from the germline V gene. CDR3 length: 19 amino acids. The V gene end was trimmed by 4 bases and the J gene end by 3 bases; junction bases not matched to a gene: 13. CDR3 protein: CASSSPGTSGRRSTDTQYF. DNA for the CDR3: TGTGCCAGCAGCTCCCCCGGGACTAGCGGGAGACGCTCAACAGATACGCAGTATTTT. Complete variable domain (other parts from reference TRBV9 and TRBJ2-3): DSGVTQTPKHLITATGQRVTLRCSPRSGDLSVYWYQQSLDQGLQFLIQYYNGEERAKGNILERFSAQQFPDLHSELNLSSLELGDSALYFCASSSPGTSGRRSTDTQYFGPGTRLTVL.

This clone was counted many times. The chain carries TRBV5-6 and TRBJ2-2; D possibly corresponds to TRBD2 (5 bases). V was cut by 0 bases and J by 3 bases, with 18 bases left in between. CDR3 length: 18 amino acids. CDR1 and CDR2 from the germline V gene are SGHDT and YYEEEE. As DNA, the CDR3 is TGTGCCAGCAGCTTGGTTTACGTACCAGGACTCCACACCGGGGAGCTGTTTTTT. The encoded protein is CASSLVYVPGLHTGELFF.

The CDR3 reads CASSVLGGGETQYF. The CDR3 DNA follows: TGTGCCAGCAGCGTATTGGGAGGAGGGGAGACCCAGTACTTC. The chain uses TRBV9 and TRBJ2-5, with D possibly TRBD2 on 6 matching bases. The CDR3 is made up of 14 amino acids. Germline V gives CDR1 SGDLS, CDR2 YYNGEE. V was trimmed by 1 base and J by 5 bases, leaving 12 bases between them.

The V call is TRBV4-1, the J call TRBJ2-2, with unresolved D. The length of the CDR3 is 18 residues. The germline CDR1 and CDR2 sequences are MGHRA and YSYEKL. Trimming pared 8 bases from V and 0 bases from J, leaving 22 bases between. The CDR3 coding sequence is TGCGCCAGCGTACCGTCAATCTCGATAGGAGCGAACACCGGGGAGCTGTTTTTT. Protein product: CASVPSISIGANTGELFF.

This clone was seen a handful of times. This chain joins TRBV14 and TRBJ2-1; 8 bases agree with TRBD2. The junction had 7 bases not matched to a gene; V was cut back by 0 bases and J by 12 bases. This CDR3 is 14 amino acids long. Germline V lookup: CDR1 SGHDN, CDR2 FVKESK. CDR3 region: CASSQDPAGVRQFF. CDR3 DNA: TGTGCCAGCAGCCAAGATCCAGCGGGAGTTAGGCAGTTCTTC. Combining the CDR3 with reference TRBV14 and TRBJ2-1 gives the whole variable domain EAGVTQFPSHSVIEKGQTVTLRCDPISGHDNLYWYRRVMGKEIKFLLHFVKESKQDESGMPNNRFLAERTGGTYSTLKVQPAELEDSGVYFCASSQDPAGVRQFFGPGTRLTVL.

The count of this clone is one. The CDR3, as DNA: TGTGCCAGCAGCTTAGTTGGGACTAGCGGGCCTGAGCAGTTCTTC. This sequence encodes CASSLVGTSGPEQFF. The chain uses TRBV11-2 and TRBJ2-1, with 12 bases fitting TRBD2. Per the germline V gene, CDR1 is SGHAT and CDR2 is FQNNGV. J was trimmed by 9 bases and V by 1 base; bases with no gene match: 4. CDR3 size: 15 residues. Combining the CDR3 with reference TRBV11-2 and TRBJ2-1 gives the whole variable domain EAGVAQSPRYKIIEKRQSVAFWCNPISGHATLYWYQQILGQGPKLLIQFQNNGVVDDSQLPKDRFSAERLKGVDSTLKIQPAKLEDSAVYLCASSLVGTSGPEQFFGPGTRLTVL.

In its sample, this clone was seen a few times. CDR3 loop: CASSFGQAAYEQYF. The CDR3 DNA reads TGTGCCAGCAGCTTTGGACAGGCCGCCTACGAGCAGTACTTC. This chain uses TRBV11-2 with TRBJ2-7; 7 bases are a match to TRBD1. The CDR3 has 14 residues. Germline loops: CDR1 SGHAT, CDR2 FQNNGV. V was clipped by 3 bases and J by 2 bases; unmatched bases: 4.

The chain recombines TRBV4-1 with TRBJ2-3; the D is unclear. The CDR3 runs to 14 residues. Trimming left V 0 bases short and J 2 bases short, with 6 bases between. Germline loops: CDR1 MGHRA, CDR2 YSYEKL. In DNA, the CDR3 is TGCGCCAGCAGCCAAGATAGGGCCACAGATACGCAGTATTTT. The encoded protein is CASSQDRATDTQYF.

V usage is TRBV5-1 and J usage is TRBJ2-1, with 9 bases lining up with TRBD2. CDR3 length: 15 residues. The germline V gene encodes CDR1 SGHRS and CDR2 YFSETQ. The J segment lost 9 bases and the V segment lost 1 base, leaving 8 bases of the junction unmatched. CDR3 in amino acids: CASSLKLAGVVEQFF. DNA for the CDR3: TGCGCCAGCAGCTTGAAATTAGCGGGAGTGGTTGAGCAGTTCTTC. Variable domain in full (rest from reference TRBV5-1 and TRBJ2-1): KAGVTQTPRYLIKTRGQQVTLSCSPISGHRSVSWYQQTPGQGLQFLFEYFSETQRNKGNFPGRFSGRQFSNSRSEMNVSTLELGDSALYLCASSLKLAGVVEQFFGPGTRLTVL.

The chain combines TRBV28 with TRBJ2-2; no firm D call. Trimming cost V 3 bases and J 3 bases, with 8 bases left between them. Germline loops: CDR1 MDHEN, CDR2 SYDVKM. CDR3 length: 14 amino acids. CDR3 sequence: CASSFSSYTGELFF. The CDR3 nucleotides are TGTGCCAGCAGTTTTAGCAGCTACACCGGGGAGCTGTTTTTT. Combining the CDR3 with reference TRBV28 and TRBJ2-2 gives the whole variable domain DVKVTQSSRYLVKRTGEKVFLECVQDMDHENMFWYRQDPGLGLRLIYFSYDVKMKEKGDIPEGYSVSREKKERFSLILESASTNQTSMYLCASSFSSYTGELFFGEGSRLTVL.

The chain joins TRBV11-2 to TRBJ2-2; D gene ambiguous. Germline V gene lookup returns CDR1 SGHAT and CDR2 FQNNGV. This CDR3 spans 14 amino acids. The V end lost 5 bases, the J end lost 4 bases, and 11 bases lay between the germline ends. CDR3 amino acids: CASSPGSATGELFF. In nucleotides, the CDR3 is TGTGCCAGCAGCCCTGGGTCGGCCACCGGGGAGCTGTTTTTT.

This clone is a singleton in its sample. The chain links TRBV5-1 to TRBJ2-1; the match to TRBD2 covers 7 bases. J lost 8 bases, V lost 5 bases, and 13 bases had no gene match. The CDR3 is 15 residues long. Looked up from germline, CDR1 is SGHRS and CDR2 is YFSETQ. DNA for the CDR3: TGCGCCAGCAGGAGCGGGACCCTGAGGCTCGATGAGCAGTTCTTC. This gives the protein CASRSGTLRLDEQFF.

This chain joins TRBV6-6 and TRBJ1-3; D not resolved. The germline gives CDR1 MNHNY, CDR2 SVGAGI (reference sequence). This CDR3 spans 13 amino acids. V lost 7 bases and J lost 2, with 9 bases in between. CDR3 protein: CASNAKTGNTIYF. DNA of the CDR3: TGTGCCAGCAATGCGAAAACTGGAAACACCATATATTTT.

The gene calls are TRBV18 and TRBJ1-1; 8 bases fit TRBD1. V lost 6 bases to trimming and J lost 5 bases; unmatched junction nucleotides: 14. This CDR3 contains 16 residues. Germline-derived CDR1 and CDR2 are KGHSH and LQKENI. CDR3 sequence reads: CASSLGQGRGGTEAFF. The DNA of the CDR3 is TGTGCCAGCTCTCTCGGACAGGGAAGAGGGGGGACTGAAGCTTTCTTT.

The V gene is TRBV2, the J gene TRBJ2-3, with D unclear. The germline V gene encodes CDR1 SNHLY and CDR2 FYNNEI. There are 12 residues in the CDR3. The ends were cut back, 5 bases at V and 8 bases at J, with 11 bases in the middle. This chain's CDR3 is CASSPVAGTQYF. The CDR3, as DNA: TGTGCCAGCAGTCCTGTAGCCGGTACGCAGTATTTT. Together with reference TRBV2 and TRBJ2-3, the CDR3 gives the full variable domain: EPEVTQTPSHQVTQMGQEVILRCVPISNHLYFYWYRQILGQKVEFLVSFYNNEISEKSEIFDDQFSVERPDGSNFTLKIRSTKLEDSAMYFCASSPVAGTQYFGPGTRLTVL.

The V and J genes are TRBV28 and TRBJ2-7; unclear D gene. This CDR3 is built from 15 residues. V was clipped by 6 bases and J by 0 bases, with 15 bases between them. Per germline, CDR1 MDHEN and CDR2 SYDVKM. In nucleotides, the CDR3 is TGTGCCAGCAGCCCCGACCCAAGGAGCTCCTACGAGCAGTACTTC. Amino acids: CASSPDPRSSYEQYF.

This clone was seen once. The chain couples TRBV6-1 to TRBJ1-4; D is ambiguous. The CDR3 spans 13 residues. Germline V CDR1 and CDR2: MNHNS, SASEGT. The V end was cut by 5 bases, the J end by 4 bases, with 8 bases between. The CDR3 region is CASSPRGNEKLFF. The CDR3 DNA reads TGTGCCAGCAGTCCCCGGGGTAATGAAAAACTGTTTTTT.